This T cell receptor beta chain appears in the sequencing data of a study of technical replicates of blood from a few donors. Germline values: CDR1 SGHRS, CDR2 YFSETQ. The CDR3 sequence is 14 residues long. V shed 4 bases and J shed 1 base, with 11 bases lying between them. TCRdb's table, derived via immunoSEQ multiplex PCR, lists solely in-frame clones and lacks some. This sample has about 11,000 clones, with around 94% found just once. The receptor's source is a human donor in good health. The sample consisted of PBMCs. The V gene is TRBV5-1, the J gene TRBJ1-2; TRBD1 might be the D (6 bases). The CDR3 DNA is TGCGCCAGCAGCCCGGACAGCCTTAACTATGGCTACACCTTC. Translating it yields CASSPDSLNYGYTF.